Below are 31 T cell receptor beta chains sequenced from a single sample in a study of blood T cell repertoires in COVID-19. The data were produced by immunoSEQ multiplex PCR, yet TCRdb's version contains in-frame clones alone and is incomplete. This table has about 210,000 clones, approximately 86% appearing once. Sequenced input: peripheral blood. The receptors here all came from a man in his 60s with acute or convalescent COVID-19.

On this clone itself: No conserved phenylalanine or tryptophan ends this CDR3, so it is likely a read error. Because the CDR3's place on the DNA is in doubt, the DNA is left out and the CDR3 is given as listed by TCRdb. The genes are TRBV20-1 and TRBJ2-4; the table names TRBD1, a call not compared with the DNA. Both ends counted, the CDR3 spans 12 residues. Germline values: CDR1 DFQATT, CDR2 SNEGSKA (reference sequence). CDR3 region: CSASFRTGGPIP.

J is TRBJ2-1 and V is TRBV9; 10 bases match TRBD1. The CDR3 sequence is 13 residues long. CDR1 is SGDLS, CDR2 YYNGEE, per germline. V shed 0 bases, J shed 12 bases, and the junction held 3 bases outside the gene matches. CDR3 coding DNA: TGTGCCAGCAGCGTAGAGGGACAGGGGTTGCAGTTCTTC. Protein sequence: CASSVEGQGLQFF. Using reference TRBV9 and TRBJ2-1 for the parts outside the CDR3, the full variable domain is DSGVTQTPKHLITATGQRVTLRCSPRSGDLSVYWYQQSLDQGLQFLIQYYNGEERAKGNILERFSAQQFPDLHSELNLSSLELGDSALYFCASSVEGQGLQFFGPGTRLTVL.

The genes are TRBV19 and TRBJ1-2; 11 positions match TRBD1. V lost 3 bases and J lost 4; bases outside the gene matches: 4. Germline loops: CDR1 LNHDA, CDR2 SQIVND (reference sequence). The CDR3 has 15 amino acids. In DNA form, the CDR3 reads TGTGCCAGTAGTATCGGACAGGGGGCTGCCTATGGCTACACCTTC. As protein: CASSIGQGAAYGYTF.

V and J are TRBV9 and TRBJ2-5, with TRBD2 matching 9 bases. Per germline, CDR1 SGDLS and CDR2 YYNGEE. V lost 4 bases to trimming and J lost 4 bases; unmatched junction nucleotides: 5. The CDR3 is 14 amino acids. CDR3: CASSPGLALETQYF. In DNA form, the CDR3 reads TGTGCCAGCAGCCCGGGACTAGCTTTAGAGACCCAGTACTTC.

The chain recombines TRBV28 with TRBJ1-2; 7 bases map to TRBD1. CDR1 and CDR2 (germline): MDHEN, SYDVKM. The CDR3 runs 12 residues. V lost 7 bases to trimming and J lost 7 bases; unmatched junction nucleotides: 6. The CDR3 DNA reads TGTGCCAGCAAGGGGGCAAATTTTGGCTACACCTTC. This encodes CASKGANFGYTF.

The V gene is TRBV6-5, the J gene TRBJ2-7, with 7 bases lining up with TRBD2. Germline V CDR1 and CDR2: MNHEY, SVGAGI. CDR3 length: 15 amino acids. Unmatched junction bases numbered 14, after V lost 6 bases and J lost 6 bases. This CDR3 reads CASRPPSGEKREQYF. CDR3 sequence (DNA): TGTGCCAGCAGACCCCCTAGCGGAGAAAAGCGCGAGCAGTACTTC.

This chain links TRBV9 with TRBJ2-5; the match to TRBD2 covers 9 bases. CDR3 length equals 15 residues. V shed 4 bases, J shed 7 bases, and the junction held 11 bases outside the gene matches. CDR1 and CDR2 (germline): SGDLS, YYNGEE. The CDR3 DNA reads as TGTGCCAGCAGCTCTCCCGGGACTAGCTTTGGGACCCAGTACTTC. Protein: CASSSPGTSFGTQYF.

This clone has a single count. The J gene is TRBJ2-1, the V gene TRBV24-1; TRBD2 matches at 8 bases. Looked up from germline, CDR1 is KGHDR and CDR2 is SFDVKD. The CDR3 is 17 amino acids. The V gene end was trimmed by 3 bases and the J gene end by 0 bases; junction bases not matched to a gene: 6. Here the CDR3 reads CATSDRSGDHSYNEQFF. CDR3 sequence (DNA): TGTGCCACCAGTGATCGTAGCGGGGACCACTCCTACAATGAGCAGTTCTTC.

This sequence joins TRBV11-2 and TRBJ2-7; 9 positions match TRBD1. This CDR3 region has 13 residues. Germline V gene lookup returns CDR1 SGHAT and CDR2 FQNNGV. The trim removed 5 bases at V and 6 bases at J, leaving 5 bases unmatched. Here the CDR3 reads CASSPTGGSEQYF. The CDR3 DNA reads TGTGCCAGCAGCCCAACAGGGGGCTCCGAGCAGTACTTC. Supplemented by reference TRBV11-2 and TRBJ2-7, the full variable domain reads EAGVAQSPRYKIIEKRQSVAFWCNPISGHATLYWYQQILGQGPKLLIQFQNNGVVDDSQLPKDRFSAERLKGVDSTLKIQPAKLEDSAVYLCASSPTGGSEQYFGPGTRLTVT.

CDR3: CAWSQPGGPFF. The CDR3 DNA reads TGTGCCTGGAGTCAACCGGGAGGTCCGTTCTTC. V and J are TRBV30 and TRBJ2-1, with TRBD2 identical over 7 bases. With V trimmed by 2 bases and J by 15 bases, 7 bases remained unmatched. Germline lookup yields CDR1 GTSNPN and CDR2 SVGIG (reference sequence). The CDR3 is 11 amino acids.

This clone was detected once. The DNA of the CDR3 is TGTGCCAGCAGCGCCCGGGACAGGGTCGGTCTTGAGCAGTACTTC. Translation: CASSARDRVGLEQYF. The V call is TRBV21-1, the J call TRBJ2-7; the table calls TRBD1, which could not be checked here. TRBV21-1 is noted as a pseudogene. The CDR3 runs to 15 residues.

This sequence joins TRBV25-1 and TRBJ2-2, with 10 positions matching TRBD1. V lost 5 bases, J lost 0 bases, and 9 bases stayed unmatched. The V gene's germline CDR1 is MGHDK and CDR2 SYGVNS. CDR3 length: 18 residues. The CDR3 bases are TGTGCCAGCAGTAAGACGACAGGGGGCCTCGCGAACACCGGGGAGCTGTTTTTT. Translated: CASSKTTGGLANTGELFF. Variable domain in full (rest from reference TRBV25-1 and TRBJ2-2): EADIYQTPRYLVIGTGKKITLECSQTMGHDKMYWYQQDPGMELHLIHYSYGVNSTEKGDLSSESTVSRIRTEHFPLTLESARPSHTSQYLCASSKTTGGLANTGELFFGEGSRLTVL.

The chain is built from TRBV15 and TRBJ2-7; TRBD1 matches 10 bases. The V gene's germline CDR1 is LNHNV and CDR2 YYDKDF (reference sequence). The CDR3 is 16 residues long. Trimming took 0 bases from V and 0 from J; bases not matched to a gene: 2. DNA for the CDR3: TGTGCCACCAGCAGAGAGAGACAGGGGGCCTCCTACGAGCAGTACTTC. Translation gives CATSRERQGASYEQYF. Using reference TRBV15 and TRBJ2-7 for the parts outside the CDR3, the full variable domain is DAMVIQNPRYQVTQFGKPVTLSCSQTLNHNVMYWYQQKSSQAPKLLFHYYDKDFNNEADTPDNFQSRRPNTSFCFLDIRSPGLGDTAMYLCATSRERQGASYEQYFGPGTRLTVT.

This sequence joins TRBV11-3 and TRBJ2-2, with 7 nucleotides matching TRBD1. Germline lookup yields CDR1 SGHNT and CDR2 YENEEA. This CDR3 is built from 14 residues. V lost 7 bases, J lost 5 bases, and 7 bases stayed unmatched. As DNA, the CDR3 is TGTGCCAGCACCCGGGACAGAACTACCGGGGAGCTGTTTTTT. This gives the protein CASTRDRTTGELFF. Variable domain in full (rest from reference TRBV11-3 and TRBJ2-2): EAGVVQSPRYKIIEKKQPVAFWCNPISGHNTLYWYLQNLGQGPELLIRYENEEAVDDSQLPKDRFSAERLKGVDSTLKIQPAELGDSAVYLCASTRDRTTGELFFGEGSRLTVL.

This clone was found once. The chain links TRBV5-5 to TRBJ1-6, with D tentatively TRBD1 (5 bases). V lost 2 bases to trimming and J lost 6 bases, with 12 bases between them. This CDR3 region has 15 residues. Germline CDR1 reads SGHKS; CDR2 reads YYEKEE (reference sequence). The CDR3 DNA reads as TGTGCCAGCAGCTTAATTGGGGCAAGTAATTCACCCCTCCACTTT. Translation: CASSLIGASNSPLHF.

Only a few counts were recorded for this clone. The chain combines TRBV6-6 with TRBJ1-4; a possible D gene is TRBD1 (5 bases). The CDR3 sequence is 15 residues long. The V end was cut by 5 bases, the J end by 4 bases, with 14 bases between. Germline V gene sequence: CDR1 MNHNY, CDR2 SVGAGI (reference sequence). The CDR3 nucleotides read TGTGCCAGCAGTCACAGGACGGGCATTAATGAAAAACTGTTTTTT. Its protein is CASSHRTGINEKLFF.

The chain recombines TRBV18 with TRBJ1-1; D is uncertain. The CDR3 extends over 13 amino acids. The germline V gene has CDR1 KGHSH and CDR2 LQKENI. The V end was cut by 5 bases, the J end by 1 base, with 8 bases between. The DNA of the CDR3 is TGTGCCAGCTCAGTGAACAAGAACACTGAAGCTTTCTTT. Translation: CASSVNKNTEAFF.

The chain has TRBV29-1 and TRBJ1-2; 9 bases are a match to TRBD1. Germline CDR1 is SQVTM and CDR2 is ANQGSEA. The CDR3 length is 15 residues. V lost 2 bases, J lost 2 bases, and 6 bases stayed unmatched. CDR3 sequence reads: CSVETPDRGNYGYTF. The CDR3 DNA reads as TGCAGCGTTGAAACCCCGGACAGGGGAAACTATGGCTACACCTTC.

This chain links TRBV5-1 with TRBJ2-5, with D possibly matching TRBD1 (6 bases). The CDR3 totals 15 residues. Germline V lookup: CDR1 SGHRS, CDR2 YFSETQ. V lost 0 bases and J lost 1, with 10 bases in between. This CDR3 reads CASSLATGSQETQYF. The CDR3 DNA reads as TGCGCCAGCAGCTTGGCCACAGGGTCCCAAGAGACCCAGTACTTC. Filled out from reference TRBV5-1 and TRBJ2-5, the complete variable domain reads KAGVTQTPRYLIKTRGQQVTLSCSPISGHRSVSWYQQTPGQGLQFLFEYFSETQRNKGNFPGRFSGRQFSNSRSEMNVSTLELGDSALYLCASSLATGSQETQYFGPGTRLLVL.

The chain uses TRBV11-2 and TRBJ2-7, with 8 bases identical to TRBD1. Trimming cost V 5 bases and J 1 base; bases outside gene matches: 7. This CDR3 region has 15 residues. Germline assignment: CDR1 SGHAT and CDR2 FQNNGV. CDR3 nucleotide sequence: TGTGCCAGCAGCCCTGGGACAGGTATGTCCTACGAGCAGTACTTC. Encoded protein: CASSPGTGMSYEQYF.

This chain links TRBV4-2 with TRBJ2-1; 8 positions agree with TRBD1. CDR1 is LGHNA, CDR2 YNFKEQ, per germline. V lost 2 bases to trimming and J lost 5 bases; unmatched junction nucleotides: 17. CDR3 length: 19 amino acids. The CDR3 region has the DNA TGTGCCAGCAGCCAAAAGGAGGACAGGGTAGTTCGAGGGCACAATGAGCAGTTCTTC. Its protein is CASSQKEDRVVRGHNEQFF.

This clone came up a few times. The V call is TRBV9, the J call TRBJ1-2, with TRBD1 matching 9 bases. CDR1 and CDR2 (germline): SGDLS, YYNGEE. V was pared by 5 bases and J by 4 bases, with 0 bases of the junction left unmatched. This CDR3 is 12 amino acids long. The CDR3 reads CASRTGGYGYTF. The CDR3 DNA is TGTGCCAGCAGGACAGGGGGCTATGGCTACACCTTC.

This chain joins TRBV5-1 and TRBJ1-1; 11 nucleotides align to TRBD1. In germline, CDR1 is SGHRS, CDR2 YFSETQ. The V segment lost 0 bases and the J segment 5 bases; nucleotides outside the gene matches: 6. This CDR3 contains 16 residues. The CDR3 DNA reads TGCGCCAGCAGCTTGGGCTGGACAGGGGGCGATACTGAAGCTTTCTTT. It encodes CASSLGWTGGDTEAFF.

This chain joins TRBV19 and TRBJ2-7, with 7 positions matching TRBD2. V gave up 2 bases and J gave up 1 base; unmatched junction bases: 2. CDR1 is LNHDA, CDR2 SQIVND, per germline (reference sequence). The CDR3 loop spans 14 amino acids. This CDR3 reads CASSIQGGSYEQYF. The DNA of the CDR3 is TGTGCCAGTAGTATACAGGGAGGGTCCTACGAGCAGTACTTC.

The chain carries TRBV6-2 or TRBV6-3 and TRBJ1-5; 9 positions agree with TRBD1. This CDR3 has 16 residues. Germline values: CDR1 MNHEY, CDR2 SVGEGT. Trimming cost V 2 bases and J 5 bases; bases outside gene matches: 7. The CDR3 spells CASSYGTGIVDQPQHF. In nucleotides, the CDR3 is TGTGCCAGCAGTTACGGGACAGGGATCGTCGATCAGCCCCAGCATTTT.

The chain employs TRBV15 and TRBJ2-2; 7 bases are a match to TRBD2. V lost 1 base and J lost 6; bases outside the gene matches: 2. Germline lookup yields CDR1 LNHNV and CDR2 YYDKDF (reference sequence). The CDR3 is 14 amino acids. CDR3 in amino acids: CATSRATSPGELFF. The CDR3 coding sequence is TGTGCCACCAGCAGAGCGACTAGCCCCGGGGAGCTGTTTTTT.

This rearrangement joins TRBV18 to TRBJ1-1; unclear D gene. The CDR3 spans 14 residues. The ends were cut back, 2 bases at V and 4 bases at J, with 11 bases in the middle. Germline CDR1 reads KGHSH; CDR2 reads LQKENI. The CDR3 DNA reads TGTGCCAGCTCACCAATCCTTGCAGGCACTGAAGCTTTCTTT. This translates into CASSPILAGTEAFF.

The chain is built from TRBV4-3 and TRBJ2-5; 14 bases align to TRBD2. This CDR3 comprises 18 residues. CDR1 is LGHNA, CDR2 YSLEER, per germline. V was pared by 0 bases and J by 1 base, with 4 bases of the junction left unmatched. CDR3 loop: CASSQDLGTSGGQETQYF. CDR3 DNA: TGCGCCAGCAGCCAAGACCTGGGGACTAGCGGGGGCCAAGAGACCCAGTACTTC.

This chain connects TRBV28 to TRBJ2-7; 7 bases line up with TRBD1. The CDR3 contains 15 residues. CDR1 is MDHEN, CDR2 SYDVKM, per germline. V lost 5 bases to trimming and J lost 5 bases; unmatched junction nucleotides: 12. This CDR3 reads CASSPGTASRDEQYF. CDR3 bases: TGTGCCAGCAGTCCGGGGACAGCGTCTCGCGACGAGCAGTACTTC.

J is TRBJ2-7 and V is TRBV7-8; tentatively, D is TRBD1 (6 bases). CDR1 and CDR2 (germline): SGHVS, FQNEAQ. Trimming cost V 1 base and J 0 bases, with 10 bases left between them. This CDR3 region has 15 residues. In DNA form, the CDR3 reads TGTGCCAGCAGCTTAGTACAGGGCCACTCCTACGAGCAGTACTTC. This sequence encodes CASSLVQGHSYEQYF. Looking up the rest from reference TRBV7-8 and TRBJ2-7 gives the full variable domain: GAGVSQSPRYKVAKRGQDVALRCDPISGHVSLFWYQQALGQGPEFLTYFQNEAQLDKSGLPSDRFFAERPEGSVSTLKIQRTQQEDSAVYLCASSLVQGHSYEQYFGPGTRLTVT.

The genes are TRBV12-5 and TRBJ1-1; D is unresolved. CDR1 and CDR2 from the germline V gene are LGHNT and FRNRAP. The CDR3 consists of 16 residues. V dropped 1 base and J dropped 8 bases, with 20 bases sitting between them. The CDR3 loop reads CASGLGSGNHLAEAFF. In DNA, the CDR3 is TGTGCTAGTGGTTTGGGATCCGGGAACCACCTGGCCGAAGCTTTCTTT.